This is a list of T cell receptor beta chains from one sample in a study of T-cell memory formation after mild COVID-19. MiXCR, run by TCRdb on the 5' RACE reads, gives a single entry per CDR3 protein. In the table there are roughly 450,000 distinct CDR3 sequences, around a sixth of which are singletons. Input material: PBMCs or a T cell subset sorted from them (not recorded which). The receptors derive from an adult woman who had mild COVID-19 (a few samples of this study predate the infection). Cell type and time point are not known. The CDR3 runs from the conserved cysteine through the conserved F or W. A D gene is named only where the DNA matches it firmly. For some rows the clone size is stated as once, few or many, or as a class when expanded; others skip it.

J | size | V | D | CDR3 | DNA
TRBJ1-1 | - | TRBV4-1 | TRBD1 | CASSHLGPGDSEAFF | TGCGCCAGCAGCCATTTAGGACCAGGGGACAGTGAAGCTTTCTTT
TRBJ1-5 | many | TRBV29-1 | TRBD1 | CSVVVDRGRSNQPQHF | TGCAGCGTTGTTGTGGACAGGGGGAGAAGCAATCAGCCCCAGCATTTT
TRBJ2-3 | few | TRBV7-2 | - | CASTPGSLQRDTQYF | TGTGCCAGCACCCCGGGCAGCCTACAACGAGATACGCAGTATTTT
TRBJ1-5 | few | TRBV2 | TRBD1 | CASRPDRVGNQPQHF | TGTGCCAGCAGACCCGACAGGGTTGGTAATCAGCCCCAGCATTTT
TRBJ2-5 | few | TRBV6-6 | - | CASSYSGELETQYF | TGTGCCAGCAGTTACTCGGGGGAGTTGGAGACCCAGTACTTC
TRBJ2-2 | few | TRBV2 | TRBD1 | CASSGQGITGELFF | TGTGCCAGCAGTGGACAGGGCATCACCGGGGAGCTGTTTTTT
TRBJ1-1 | - | TRBV9 | - | CASSPRTTASEAFF | TGTGCCAGCAGCCCGAGGACGACGGCCTCTGAAGCTTTCTTT
TRBJ2-7 | - | TRBV6-5 | TRBD2 | CASSYRGRGGAAEQYF | TGTGCCAGCAGTTACCGCGGGAGGGGGGGCGCAGCCGAGCAGTACTTC
TRBJ1-2 | few | TRBV20-1 | TRBD1 | CSARDRTGMYGYTF | TGCAGTGCTAGAGATCGGACAGGGATGTATGGCTACACCTTC
TRBJ2-7 | - | TRBV12-3/TRBV12-4 | - | CASSWIPQGPYEQYF | TGTGCCAGCAGTTGGATTCCCCAAGGGCCCTACGAGCAGTACTTC
TRBJ1-3 | - | TRBV9 | - | CASSGPSGNTIYF | TGTGCCAGCAGCGGACCCTCTGGAAACACCATATATTTT
TRBJ1-1 | - | TRBV12-3/TRBV12-4 | - | CASVYRDYQNTEAFF | TGTGCCAGCGTATATAGGGATTACCAAAACACTGAAGCTTTCTTT
TRBJ1-2 | once | TRBV24-1 | - | CATSGAESYGYTF | TGTGCCACCAGTGGTGCAGAGTCCTATGGCTACACCTTC
TRBJ2-2 | - | TRBV3-1 | TRBD1 | CASNQQGPSGGELFF | TGTGCCAGCAACCAACAGGGGCCCTCGGGCGGGGAGCTGTTTTTT